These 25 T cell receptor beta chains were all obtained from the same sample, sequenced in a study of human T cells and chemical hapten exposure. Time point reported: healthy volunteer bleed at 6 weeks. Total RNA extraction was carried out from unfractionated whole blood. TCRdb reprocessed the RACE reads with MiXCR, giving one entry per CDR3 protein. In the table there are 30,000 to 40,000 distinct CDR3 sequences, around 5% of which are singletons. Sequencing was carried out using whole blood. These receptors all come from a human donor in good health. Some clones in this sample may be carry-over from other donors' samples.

CDR3 protein: CASSKTGGGEDTQYF. In nucleotides, the CDR3 is TGTGCCAGCAGCAAGACAGGGGGCGGAGAAGATACGCAGTATTTT. The chain employs TRBV12-3 or TRBV12-4 and TRBJ2-3; 10 bases align to TRBD1. The CDR3 consists of 15 residues. The J segment lost 5 bases and the V segment lost 6 bases, leaving 8 bases of the junction unmatched.

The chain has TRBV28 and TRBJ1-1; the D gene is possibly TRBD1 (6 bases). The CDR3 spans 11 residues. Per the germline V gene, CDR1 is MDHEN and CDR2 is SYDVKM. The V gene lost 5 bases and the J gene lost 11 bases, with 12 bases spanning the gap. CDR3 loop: CASSLQGRAFF. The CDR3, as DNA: TGTGCCAGCAGTCTACAGGGTCGCGCTTTCTTT. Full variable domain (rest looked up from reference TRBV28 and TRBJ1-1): DVKVTQSSRYLVKRTGEKVFLECVQDMDHENMFWYRQDPGLGLRLIYFSYDVKMKEKGDIPEGYSVSREKKERFSLILESASTNQTSMYLCASSLQGRAFFGQGTRLTVV.

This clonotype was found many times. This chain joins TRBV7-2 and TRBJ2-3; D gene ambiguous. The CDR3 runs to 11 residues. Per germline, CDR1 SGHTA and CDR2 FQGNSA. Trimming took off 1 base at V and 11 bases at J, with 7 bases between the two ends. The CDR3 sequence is CASSLDGRQYF. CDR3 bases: TGTGCCAGCAGCTTAGACGGCCGGCAGTATTTT.

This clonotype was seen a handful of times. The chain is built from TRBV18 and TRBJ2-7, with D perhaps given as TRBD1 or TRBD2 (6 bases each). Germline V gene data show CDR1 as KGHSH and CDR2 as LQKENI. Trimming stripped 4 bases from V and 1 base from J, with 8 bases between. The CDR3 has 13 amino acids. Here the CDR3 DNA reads TGTGCCAGCTCACAAGGGGGGTCCTACGAGCAGTACTTC. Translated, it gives CASSQGGSYEQYF.

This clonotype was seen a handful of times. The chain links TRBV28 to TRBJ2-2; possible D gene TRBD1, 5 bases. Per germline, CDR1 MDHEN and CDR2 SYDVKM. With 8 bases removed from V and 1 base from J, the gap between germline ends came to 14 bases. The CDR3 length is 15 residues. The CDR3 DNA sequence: TGTGCCAGCTGTGGACAAGCCCTGAACACCGGGGAGCTGTTTTTT. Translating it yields CASCGQALNTGELFF.

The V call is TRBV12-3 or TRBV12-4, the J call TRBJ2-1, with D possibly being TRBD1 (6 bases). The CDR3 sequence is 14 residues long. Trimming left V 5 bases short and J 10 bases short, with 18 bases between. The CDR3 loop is CASSITGSPKEQFF. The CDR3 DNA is TGTGCCAGCAGTATCACAGGGTCCCCCAAGGAGCAGTTCTTC.

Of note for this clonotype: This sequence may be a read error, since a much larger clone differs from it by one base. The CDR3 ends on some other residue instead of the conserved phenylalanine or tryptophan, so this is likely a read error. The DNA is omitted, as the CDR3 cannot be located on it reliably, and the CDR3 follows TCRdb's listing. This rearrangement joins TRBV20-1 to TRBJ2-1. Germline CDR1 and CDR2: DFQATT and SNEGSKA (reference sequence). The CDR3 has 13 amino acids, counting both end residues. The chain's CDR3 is CSARDTTGTLQLL.

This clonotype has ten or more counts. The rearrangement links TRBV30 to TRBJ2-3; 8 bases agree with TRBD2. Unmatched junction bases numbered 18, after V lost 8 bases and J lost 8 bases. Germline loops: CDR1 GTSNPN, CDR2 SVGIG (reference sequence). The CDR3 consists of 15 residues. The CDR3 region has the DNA TGTGCCCGGGGGGGACTAGACTTTCCTCTAACTACGCAGTATTTT. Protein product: CARGGLDFPLTTQYF.

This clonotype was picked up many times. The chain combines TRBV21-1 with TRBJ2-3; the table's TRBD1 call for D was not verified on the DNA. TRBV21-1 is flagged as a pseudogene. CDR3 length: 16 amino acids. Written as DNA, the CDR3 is TGTGCCAGCAGCCCCCCGGGACAGGGGGTGAGGAATACGCAGTATTTT. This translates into CASSPPGQGVRNTQYF.

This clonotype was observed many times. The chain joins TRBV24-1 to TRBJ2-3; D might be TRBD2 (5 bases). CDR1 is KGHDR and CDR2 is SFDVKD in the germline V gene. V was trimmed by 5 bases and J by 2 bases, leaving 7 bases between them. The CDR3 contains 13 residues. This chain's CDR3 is CATSGRNTDTQYF. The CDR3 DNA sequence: TGTGCCACCAGTGGGAGGAACACAGATACGCAGTATTTT.

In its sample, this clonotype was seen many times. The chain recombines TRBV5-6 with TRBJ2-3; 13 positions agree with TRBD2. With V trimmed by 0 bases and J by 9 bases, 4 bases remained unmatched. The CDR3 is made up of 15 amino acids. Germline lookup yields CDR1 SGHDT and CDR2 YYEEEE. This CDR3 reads CASSLDTSGGGTQYF. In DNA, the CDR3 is TGTGCCAGCAGCTTGGATACTAGCGGGGGGGGGACGCAGTATTTT. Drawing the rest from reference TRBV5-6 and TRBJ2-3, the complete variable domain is DAGVTQSPTHLIKTRGQQVTLRCSPKSGHDTVSWYQQALGQGPQFIFQYYEEEERQRGNFPDRFSGHQFPNYSSELNVNALLLGDSALYLCASSLDTSGGGTQYFGPGTRLTVL.

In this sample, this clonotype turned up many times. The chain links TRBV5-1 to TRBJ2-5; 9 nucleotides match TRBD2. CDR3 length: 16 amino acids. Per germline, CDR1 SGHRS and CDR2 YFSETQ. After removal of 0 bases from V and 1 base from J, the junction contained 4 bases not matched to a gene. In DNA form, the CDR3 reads TGCGCCAGCAGCTTGGCACCAGCGGGGGGCCAAGAGACCCAGTACTTC. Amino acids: CASSLAPAGGQETQYF.

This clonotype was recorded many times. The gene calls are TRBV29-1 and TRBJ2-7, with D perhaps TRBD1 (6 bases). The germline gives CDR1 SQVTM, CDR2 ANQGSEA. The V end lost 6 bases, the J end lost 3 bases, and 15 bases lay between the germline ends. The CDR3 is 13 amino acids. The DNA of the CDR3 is TGCAGCGTAAGTCAGGGGAATATCTACGAGCAGTACTTC. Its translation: CSVSQGNIYEQYF.

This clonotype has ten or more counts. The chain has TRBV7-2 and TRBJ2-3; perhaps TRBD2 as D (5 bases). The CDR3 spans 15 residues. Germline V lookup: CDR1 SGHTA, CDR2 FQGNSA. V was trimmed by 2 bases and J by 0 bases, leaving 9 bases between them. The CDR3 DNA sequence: TGTGCCAGCAGCTTACGCCGGACTAGCACAGATACGCAGTATTTT. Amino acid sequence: CASSLRRTSTDTQYF.

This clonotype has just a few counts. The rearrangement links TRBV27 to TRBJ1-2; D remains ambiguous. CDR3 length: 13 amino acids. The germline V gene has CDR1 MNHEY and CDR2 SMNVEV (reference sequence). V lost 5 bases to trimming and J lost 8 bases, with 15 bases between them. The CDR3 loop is CASSPDCTSGYTF. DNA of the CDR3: TGTGCCAGCAGTCCCGACTGTACGTCGGGCTACACCTTC.

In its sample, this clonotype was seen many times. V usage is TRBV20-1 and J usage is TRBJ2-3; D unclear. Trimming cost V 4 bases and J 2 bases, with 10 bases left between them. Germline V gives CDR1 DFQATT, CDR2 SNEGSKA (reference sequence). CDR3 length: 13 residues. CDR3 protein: CSAMALYTDTQYF. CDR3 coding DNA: TGCAGTGCTATGGCCCTATACACAGATACGCAGTATTTT.

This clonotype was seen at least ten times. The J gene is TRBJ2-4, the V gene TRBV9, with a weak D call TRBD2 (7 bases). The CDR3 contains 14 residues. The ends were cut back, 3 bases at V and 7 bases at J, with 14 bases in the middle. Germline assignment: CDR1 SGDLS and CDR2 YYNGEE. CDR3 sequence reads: CASSAGGMANIQYF. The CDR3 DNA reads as TGTGCCAGCAGCGCGGGGGGCATGGCGAACATTCAGTACTTC.

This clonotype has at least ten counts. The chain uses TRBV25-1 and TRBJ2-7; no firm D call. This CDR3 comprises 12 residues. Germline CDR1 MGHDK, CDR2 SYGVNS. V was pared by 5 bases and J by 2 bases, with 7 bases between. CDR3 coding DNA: TGTGCCAGCAGTACCGGGCCCTACGAGCAGTACTTC. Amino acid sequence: CASSTGPYEQYF.

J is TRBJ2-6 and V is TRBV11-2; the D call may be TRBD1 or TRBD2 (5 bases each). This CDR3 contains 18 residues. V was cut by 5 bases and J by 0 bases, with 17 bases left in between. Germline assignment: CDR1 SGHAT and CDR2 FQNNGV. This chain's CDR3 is CASSPTPGRLSGANVLTF. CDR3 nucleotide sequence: TGTGCCAGCAGCCCTACCCCGGGACGACTCTCTGGGGCCAACGTCCTGACTTTC.

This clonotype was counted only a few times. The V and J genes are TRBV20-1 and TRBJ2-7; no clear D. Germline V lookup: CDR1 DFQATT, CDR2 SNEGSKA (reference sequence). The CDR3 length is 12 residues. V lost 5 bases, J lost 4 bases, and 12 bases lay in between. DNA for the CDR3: TGCAGTGCTCCACTCCCTGAGTACGAGCAGTACTTC. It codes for CSAPLPEYEQYF.

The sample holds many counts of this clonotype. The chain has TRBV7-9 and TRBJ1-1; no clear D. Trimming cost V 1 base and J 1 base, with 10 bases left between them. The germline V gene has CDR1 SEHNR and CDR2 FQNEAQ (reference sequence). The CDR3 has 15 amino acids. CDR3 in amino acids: CASSLDLLWNTEAFF. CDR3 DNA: TGTGCCAGCAGCTTAGATCTCTTATGGAACACTGAAGCTTTCTTT.

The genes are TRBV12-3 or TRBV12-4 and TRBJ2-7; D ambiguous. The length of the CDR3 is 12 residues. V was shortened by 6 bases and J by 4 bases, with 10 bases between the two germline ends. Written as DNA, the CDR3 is TGTGCCAGCAGCCTGACACGATACGAGCAGTACTTC. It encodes CASSLTRYEQYF.

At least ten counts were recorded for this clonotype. Here the CDR3 reads CASSLRGALRYEQYF. The DNA of the CDR3 is TGTGCCAGCAGTTTGAGAGGGGCCCTCCGTTACGAGCAGTACTTC. The V and J genes are TRBV28 and TRBJ2-7, with D tentatively TRBD1 or TRBD2 (5 bases each). Germline lookup yields CDR1 MDHEN and CDR2 SYDVKM. This CDR3 comprises 15 residues. V was clipped by 3 bases and J by 4 bases, with 16 bases between them.

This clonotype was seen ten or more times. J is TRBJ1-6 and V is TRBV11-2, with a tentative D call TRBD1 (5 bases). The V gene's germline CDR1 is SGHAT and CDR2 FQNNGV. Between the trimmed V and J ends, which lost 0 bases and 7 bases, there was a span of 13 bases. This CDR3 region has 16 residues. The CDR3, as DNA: TGTGCCAGCAGCTTAGACGCCGGGGGTAGAAATTCACCCCTCCACTTT. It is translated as CASSLDAGGRNSPLHF.

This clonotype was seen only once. The CDR3 DNA reads TGTGCCAGCAGTTACTCCCGGCAGGGAAGCAATCAGCCCCAGCATTTT. This codes for CASSYSRQGSNQPQHF. The chain carries TRBV6-6 and TRBJ1-5; D may be TRBD1 (5 bases). This CDR3 is built from 16 residues. V was trimmed by 0 bases and J by 1 base, leaving 10 bases between them. Germline V gene data show CDR1 as MNHNY and CDR2 as SVGAGI (reference sequence).